The 17 T cell receptor beta chains in this list originate from one sample, sequenced in a study of cytomegalovirus exposure and HLA in healthy donors (dated by TCRdb to 2015 to 2018). Library method: the immunoSEQ multiplex PCR assay. A mixture of 60 forward primers for TCR Vbeta segments and 13 reverse primers for TCR Jbeta segments was used in the multiplex PCR. Not all clones reach the TCRdb copy of this immuneACCESS table, which keeps in-frame sequences only. Checked studies attribute under half of the gap to unresolved V genes and leave the rest unexplained. The sample profile shows around 150,000 clones; approximately 84% of them were found once. Jointly, the top ten make up 1.4% to 1.5% of the sample. Source material: PBMCs. The source of these receptors is a man aged 25-45 years in good health and CMV-seropositive.

This clone was detected only a few times. The chain carries TRBV7-9 and TRBJ1-2; 9 bases are a match to TRBD1. The CDR3 has 14 residues. J was trimmed by 4 bases and V by 5 bases; bases with no gene match: 5. Germline loops: CDR1 SEHNR, CDR2 FQNEAQ (reference sequence). Here the CDR3 reads CASSQGQGIYGYTF. The CDR3 coding sequence is TGTGCCAGCAGCCAGGGACAGGGCATCTATGGCTACACCTTC.

A few counts support this clone. This chain links TRBV2 with TRBJ2-3, with a possible D match to TRBD2 (5 bases). CDR1 is SNHLY and CDR2 is FYNNEI in the germline V gene. The CDR3 has 15 residues. V lost 3 bases and J lost 3, with 13 bases in between. The CDR3 reads CASSERRAETDTQYF. The CDR3 nucleotides are TGTGCCAGCAGTGAGAGGCGGGCAGAAACAGATACGCAGTATTTT.

The genes are TRBV7-2 and TRBJ2-7; 10 positions agree with TRBD2. The CDR3 covers 15 residues. V was pared by 0 bases and J by 6 bases, with 5 bases of the junction left unmatched. The V gene's germline CDR1 is SGHTA and CDR2 FQGNSA. CDR3 loop: CASSLARGLATEQYF. The CDR3 region has the DNA TGTGCCAGCAGCTTAGCGAGGGGACTAGCGACCGAGCAGTACTTC.

This rearrangement joins TRBV7-6 to TRBJ2-2, with 7 bases that match TRBD2. V lost 1 base to trimming and J lost 4 bases; unmatched junction nucleotides: 6. Germline CDR1 SGHVS, CDR2 FNYEAQ. The CDR3 runs to 16 residues. The CDR3 region is CASSLVGGSPTGELFF. In DNA, the CDR3 is TGTGCCAGCAGCTTAGTGGGGGGGAGCCCCACCGGGGAGCTGTTTTTT.

This clone has a single count. The chain carries TRBV27 and TRBJ2-1, with 7 bases identical to TRBD2. Trimming removed 1 base from V and 8 bases from J; junction bases left unmatched: 17. Germline loops: CDR1 MNHEY, CDR2 SMNVEV (reference sequence). This CDR3 has 18 amino acids. CDR3 in DNA: TGTGCCAGCAGTTTATTAGGAGCGGGAACTGGAGCGACGGATGAGCAGTTCTTC. Its protein product is CASSLLGAGTGATDEQFF.

The chain has TRBV6-5 and TRBJ2-7, with 12 bases identical to TRBD1. Germline values: CDR1 MNHEY, CDR2 SVGAGI. This CDR3 has 15 residues. V was clipped by 2 bases and J by 5 bases; unmatched bases: 4. In DNA form, the CDR3 reads TGTGCCAGCAGTTACGCGGGGACAGGGGGCCACGAGCAGTACTTC. Translation: CASSYAGTGGHEQYF.

V is TRBV19 and J is TRBJ2-3; 8 bases fit TRBD2. Germline V lookup: CDR1 LNHDA, CDR2 SQIVND (reference sequence). The CDR3 has 14 amino acids. J was trimmed by 5 bases and V by 8 bases; bases with no gene match: 9. The CDR3 nucleotides read TGTGCCAGTGGGGGCGGGGGGCTGGGAGATACGCAGTATTTT. This encodes CASGGGGLGDTQYF.

The chain is built from TRBV28 and TRBJ2-5; 13 nucleotides align to TRBD2. The CDR3 contains 17 residues. Germline CDR1 is MDHEN and CDR2 is SYDVKM. The V segment lost 3 bases and the J segment 4 bases; nucleotides outside the gene matches: 8. This CDR3 is CASSFSGLAGVGETQYF. The CDR3 bases are TGTGCCAGCAGTTTCTCCGGACTAGCGGGAGTGGGAGAGACCCAGTACTTC.

This clone was recorded once. The genes are TRBV14 and TRBJ2-7; D is unresolved. Trimming shortened V by 2 bases and J by 5 bases, and 4 bases separated the two germline ends. Germline V CDR1 and CDR2: SGHDN, FVKESK. The CDR3 runs 11 residues. The chain's CDR3 is CASSQHDEQYF. CDR3 in DNA: TGTGCCAGCAGCCAACATGACGAGCAGTACTTC.

The genes are TRBV16 and TRBJ2-5; a possible D gene is TRBD1 (5 bases). With 3 bases removed from V and 2 bases from J, the gap between germline ends came to 13 bases. Per the germline V gene, CDR1 is KGHSY and CDR2 is FQNENV. The CDR3 runs to 15 residues. The chain's CDR3 is CASSHRTAGQETQYF. The CDR3 DNA reads as TGTGCCAGCAGCCATAGGACGGCAGGGCAAGAGACCCAGTACTTC.

The rearrangement joins TRBV27 to TRBJ1-2; D is perhaps TRBD1 (5 bases). CDR3 length: 16 residues. The V end was cut by 0 bases, the J end by 7 bases, with 18 bases between. Germline CDR1 and CDR2: MNHEY and SMNVEV (reference sequence). The DNA of the CDR3 is TGTGCCAGCAGTTTATCGAAGGACATCCCCTACGGTGGCTACACCTTC. This gives the protein CASSLSKDIPYGGYTF.

The chain couples TRBV7-2 to TRBJ2-3; TRBD2 matches 8 bases. The CDR3 runs 16 residues. The J segment lost 4 bases and the V segment lost 6 bases, leaving 12 bases of the junction unmatched. CDR1 SGHTA and CDR2 FQGNSA come from the germline V gene. The CDR3 sequence is CASRATTSGVADTQYF. CDR3 nucleotide sequence: TGTGCCAGCAGGGCCACTACTAGCGGTGTCGCAGATACGCAGTATTTT.

CDR3 nucleotide sequence: TGTGCCAGCAGTGACAGAGTAGGGGGGGGCACTGAAGCTTTCTTT. This encodes CASSDRVGGGTEAFF. The chain has TRBV6-4 and TRBJ1-1; tentative D call: TRBD1 (6 bases). The germline CDR1 and CDR2 sequences are MRHNA and SNTAGT. This CDR3 region has 15 residues. V lost 2 bases to trimming and J lost 4 bases, with 14 bases between them.

This clone was observed once. The rearrangement uses TRBV30 and TRBJ2-1; weak D call: TRBD2 (5 bases). The CDR3 is 13 residues long. Germline lookup yields CDR1 GTSNPN and CDR2 SVGIG (reference sequence). V was trimmed by 1 base and J by 4 bases, leaving 8 bases between them. CDR3 sequence (DNA): TGTGCCTGGAGTGCCGGGGTTTACAATGAGCAGTTCTTC. This gives the protein CAWSAGVYNEQFF.

V gene TRBV9 combines with J gene TRBJ2-3; D possibly corresponds to TRBD1 (5 bases). Germline CDR1 reads SGDLS; CDR2 reads YYNGEE. V shed 4 bases and J shed 5 bases, with 14 bases lying between them. This CDR3 spans 14 amino acids. In DNA, the CDR3 is TGTGCCAGCAGCCCAGGACATTTTGAAGATACGCAGTATTTT. It yields the protein CASSPGHFEDTQYF.

The chain recombines TRBV15 with TRBJ1-2; the match to TRBD1 covers 9 bases. J was trimmed by 8 bases and V by 2 bases; bases with no gene match: 15. Germline V lookup: CDR1 LNHNV, CDR2 YYDKDF (reference sequence). The CDR3 length is 17 residues. This CDR3 reads CATSRPTRQGGLGGYTF. Written as DNA, the CDR3 is TGTGCCACCAGCAGACCGACAAGACAGGGGGGGTTGGGCGGCTACACCTTC.

This chain links TRBV9 with TRBJ2-7, with TRBD1 as a possible D gene (5 bases). CDR1 is SGDLS and CDR2 is YYNGEE in the germline V gene. Trimming shortened V by 2 bases and J by 2 bases, and 11 bases separated the two germline ends. The CDR3 is 14 residues long. The CDR3 is CASSVTDFAYEQYF. The CDR3 DNA sequence: TGTGCCAGCAGCGTGACAGACTTCGCCTACGAGCAGTACTTC. Drawing the rest from reference TRBV9 and TRBJ2-7, the complete variable domain is DSGVTQTPKHLITATGQRVTLRCSPRSGDLSVYWYQQSLDQGLQFLIQYYNGEERAKGNILERFSAQQFPDLHSELNLSSLELGDSALYFCASSVTDFAYEQYFGPGTRLTVT.